This record covers a single T cell receptor (beta chain). Sequencing was performed with immunoSEQ multiplex PCR; in TCRdb, only in-frame clones are kept and a portion is missing. The data contain fewer than 300,000 clones, approximately 95% of them singletons. CDR1 and CDR2 from the germline V gene are SGHAT and FQNNGV. This CDR3 contains 12 residues. Trimming took off 1 base at V and 6 bases at J, with 7 bases between the two ends. This specimen comes from a study of T cell responses to AZD1222 COVID-19 vaccine. The sequence came from an adult in good health. The chain combines TRBV11-2 with TRBJ2-7; perhaps TRBD1 as D (5 bases). Here the sequenced sample was peripheral blood, taken on day 0 of AZD1222 vaccination. The CDR3 sequence is CASSLGQGEQYF. CDR3 DNA sequence: TGTGCCAGCAGCTTAGGGCAGGGCGAGCAGTACTTC.